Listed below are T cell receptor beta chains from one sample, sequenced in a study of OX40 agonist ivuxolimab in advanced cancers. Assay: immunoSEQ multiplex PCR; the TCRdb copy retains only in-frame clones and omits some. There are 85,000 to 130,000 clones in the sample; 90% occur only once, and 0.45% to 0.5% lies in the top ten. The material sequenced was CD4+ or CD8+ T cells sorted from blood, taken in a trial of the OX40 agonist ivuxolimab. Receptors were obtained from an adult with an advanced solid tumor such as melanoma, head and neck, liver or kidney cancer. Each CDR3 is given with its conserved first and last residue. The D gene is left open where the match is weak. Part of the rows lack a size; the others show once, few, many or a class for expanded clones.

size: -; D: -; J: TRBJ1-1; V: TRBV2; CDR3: CASRPGGALTEAFF; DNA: TGTGCCAGCAGGCCCGGGGGGGCGCTGACTGAAGCTTTCTTT
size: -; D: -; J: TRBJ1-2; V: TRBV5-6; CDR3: CASSVGGSYGYTF; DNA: TGTGCCAGCAGCGTGGGTGGTTCCTATGGCTACACCTTC
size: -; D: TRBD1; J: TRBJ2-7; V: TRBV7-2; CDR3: CASSFGTGDEQYF; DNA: TGTGCCAGCAGCTTCGGGACAGGGGACGAGCAGTACTTC
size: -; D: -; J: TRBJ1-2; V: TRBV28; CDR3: CASSFGEGTGGYTF; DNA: TGTGCCAGCAGTTTTGGCGAGGGGACTGGAGGCTACACCTTC
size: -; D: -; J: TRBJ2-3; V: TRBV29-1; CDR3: CSVELSSDTQYF; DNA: TGCAGCGTTGAGTTGAGCTCAGATACGCAGTATTTT
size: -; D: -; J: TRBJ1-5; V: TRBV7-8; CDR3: CASSLVSQPQHF; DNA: TGTGCCAGCAGCTTAGTAAGTCAGCCCCAGCATTTT
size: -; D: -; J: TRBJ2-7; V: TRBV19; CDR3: CASSIGTPYEQYF; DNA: TGTGCCAGTAGTATCGGGACTCCCTACGAGCAGTACTTC
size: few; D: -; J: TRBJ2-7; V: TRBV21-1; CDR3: CASSKGTVYEQYF; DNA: TGTGCCAGCAGCAAAGGGACCGTCTACGAGCAGTACTTC
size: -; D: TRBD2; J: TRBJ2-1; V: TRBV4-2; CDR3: CASSQATSGGQRNEQFF; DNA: TGTGCCAGCAGCCAGGCCACTAGCGGGGGGCAACGTAATGAGCAGTTCTTC
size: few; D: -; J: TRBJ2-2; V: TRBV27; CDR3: CASSLRAGNTGELFF; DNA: TGTGCCAGCAGTTTAAGGGCAGGAAACACCGGGGAGCTGTTTTTT
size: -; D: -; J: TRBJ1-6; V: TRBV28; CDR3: CASNPPTGPNSPLHF; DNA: TGTGCCAGCAACCCACCGACAGGTCCAAATTCACCCCTCCACTTT
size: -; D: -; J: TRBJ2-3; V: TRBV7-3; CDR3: CASSLIELGDTQYF; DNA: TGTGCCAGCAGCTTAATTGAGTTGGGAGATACGCAGTATTTT
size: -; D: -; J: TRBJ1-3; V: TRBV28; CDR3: CASSLGGAGNTIYF; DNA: TGTGCCAGCAGTTTAGGGGGTGCTGGAAACACCATATATTTT
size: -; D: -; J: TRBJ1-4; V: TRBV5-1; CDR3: CASSLISSELRGEKLFF; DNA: TGCGCCAGCAGCTTGATTTCCTCAGAGTTGAGGGGTGAAAAACTGTTTTTT
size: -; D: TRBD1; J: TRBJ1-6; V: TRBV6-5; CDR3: CASSYRRDRGNSPLHF; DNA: TGTGCCAGCAGTTACCGACGGGACAGGGGAAATTCACCCCTCCACTTT
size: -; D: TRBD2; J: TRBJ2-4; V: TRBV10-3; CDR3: CAISSSGSKNIQYF; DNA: TGTGCCATCTCCAGTAGCGGGAGTAAAAACATTCAGTACTTC
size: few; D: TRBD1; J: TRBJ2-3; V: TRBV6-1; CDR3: CASSGGQITDTQYF; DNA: TGTGCCAGCAGTGGGGGACAGATAACAGATACGCAGTATTTT
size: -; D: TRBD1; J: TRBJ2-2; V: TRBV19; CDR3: CASWGTGETGELFF; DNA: TGTGCCAGTTGGGGGACAGGGGAAACCGGGGAGCTGTTTTTT
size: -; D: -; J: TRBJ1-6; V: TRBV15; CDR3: CATSRDRAASLHF; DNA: TGTGCCACCAGCAGAGATCGAGCGGCTTCCCTCCACTTT
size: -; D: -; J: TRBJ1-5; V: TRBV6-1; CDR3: CASSGSFSNQPQHF; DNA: TGTGCCAGCAGTGGTAGTTTTAGCAATCAGCCCCAGCATTTT
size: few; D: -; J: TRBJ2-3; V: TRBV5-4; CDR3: CASSLVAADTQYF; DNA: TGTGCCAGCAGCTTGGTGGCAGCAGATACGCAGTATTTT
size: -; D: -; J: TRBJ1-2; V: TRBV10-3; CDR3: CAIRDDRTKGYTF; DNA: TGTGCCATCAGGGATGACAGGACTAAAGGCTACACCTTC
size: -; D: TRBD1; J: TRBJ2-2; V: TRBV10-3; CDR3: CAITEGGQGTGELFF; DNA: TGTGCCATCACCGAGGGGGGACAGGGTACCGGGGAGCTGTTTTTT
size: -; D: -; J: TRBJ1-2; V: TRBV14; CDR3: CASSQDSRGFIDTF; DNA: TGTGCCAGCAGCCAAGATAGTAGGGGGTTTATCGACACCTTC
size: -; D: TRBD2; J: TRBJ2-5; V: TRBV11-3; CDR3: CASSTGLAGQETQYF; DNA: TGTGCCAGCAGCACCGGACTAGCGGGGCAAGAGACCCAGTACTTC
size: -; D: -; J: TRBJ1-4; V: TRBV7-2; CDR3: CASSPPGEPNEKLFF; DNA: TGTGCCAGCAGCCCCCCGGGAGAACCTAATGAAAAACTGTTTTTT
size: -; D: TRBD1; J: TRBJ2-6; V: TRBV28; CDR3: CASIYSGQGKSGANVLTF; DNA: TGTGCCAGCATCTATAGCGGACAGGGTAAATCTGGGGCCAACGTCCTGACTTTC
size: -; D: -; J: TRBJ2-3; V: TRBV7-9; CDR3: CASSPYPGSTDTQYF; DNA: TGTGCCAGCAGCCCTTACCCCGGGAGCACAGATACGCAGTATTTT
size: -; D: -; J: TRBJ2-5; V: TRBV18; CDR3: CASSQAFGETQYF; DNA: TGTGCCAGCTCACAAGCCTTCGGAGAGACCCAGTACTTC
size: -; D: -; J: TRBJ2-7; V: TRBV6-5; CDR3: CASSTPGAPYEQYF; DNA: TGTGCCAGCAGTACCCCTGGCGCGCCCTACGAGCAGTACTTC
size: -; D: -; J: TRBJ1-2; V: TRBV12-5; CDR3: CASGLVQGGPTYGYTF; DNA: TGTGCTAGTGGTTTGGTACAGGGAGGGCCAACCTATGGCTACACCTTC
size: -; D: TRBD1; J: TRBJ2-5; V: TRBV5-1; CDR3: CASSIQGQGGETQYF; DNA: TGCGCCAGCAGCATACAGGGACAGGGTGGGGAGACCCAGTACTTC
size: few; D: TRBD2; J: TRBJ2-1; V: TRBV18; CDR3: CASAASGDEQFF; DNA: TGTGCCAGCGCGGCTAGCGGGGATGAGCAGTTCTTC
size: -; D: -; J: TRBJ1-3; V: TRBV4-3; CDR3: CASSQEPGFTGNTIYF; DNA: TGCGCCAGCAGCCAAGAGCCGGGGTTCACTGGAAACACCATATATTTT
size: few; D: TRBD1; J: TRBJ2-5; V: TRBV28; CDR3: CASSTGVVETQYF; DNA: TGTGCCAGCAGTACAGGGGTTGTTGAGACCCAGTACTTC
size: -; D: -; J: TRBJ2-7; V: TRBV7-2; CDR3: CASSPRELSYEQYF; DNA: TGTGCCAGCAGCCCCCGGGAACTATCCTACGAGCAGTACTTC
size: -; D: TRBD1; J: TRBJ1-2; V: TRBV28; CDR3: CATDPGTVYGYTF; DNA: TGTGCCACGGATCCCGGGACAGTCTATGGCTACACCTTC
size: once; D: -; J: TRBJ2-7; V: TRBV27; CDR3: CASSPRPDRSYEQYF; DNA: TGTGCCAGCAGCCCTCGCCCGGACAGAAGCTACGAGCAGTACTTC
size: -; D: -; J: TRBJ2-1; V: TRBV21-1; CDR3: CASSIHPRGAPYNEQFF; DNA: TGTGCCAGCAGCATCCACCCCCGTGGGGCACCCTACAATGAGCAGTTCTTC
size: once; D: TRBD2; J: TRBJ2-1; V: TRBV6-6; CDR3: CASRGSGAQKNEQFF; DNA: TGTGCCAGCAGAGGTAGCGGGGCCCAGAAGAATGAGCAGTTCTTC
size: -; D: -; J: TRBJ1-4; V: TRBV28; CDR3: CATTSVEKLFF; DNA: TGTGCCACCACGTCAGTCGAAAAACTGTTTTTT
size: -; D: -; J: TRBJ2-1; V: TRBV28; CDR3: CATTGSSYNEQFF; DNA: TGTGCCACCACAGGGAGCTCCTACAATGAGCAGTTCTTC
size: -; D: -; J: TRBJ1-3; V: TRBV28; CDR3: CASSLVGNSGNTIYF; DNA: TGTGCCAGCAGTTTGGTCGGGAACTCTGGAAACACCATATATTTT
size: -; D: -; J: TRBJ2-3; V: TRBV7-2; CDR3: CASSLFGDTQYF; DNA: TGTGCCAGCAGCTTATTCGGAGATACGCAGTATTTT
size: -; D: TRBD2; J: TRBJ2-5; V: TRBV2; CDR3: CASRASGGRGETQYF; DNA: TGTGCCAGCAGGGCTAGCGGGGGTAGAGGAGAGACCCAGTACTTC
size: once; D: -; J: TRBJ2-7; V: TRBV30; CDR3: CACRGFYEQYF; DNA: TGTGCCTGTCGGGGTTTCTACGAGCAATACTTC
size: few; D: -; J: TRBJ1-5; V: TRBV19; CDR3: CASSIGSPLSSWGVNQPQHF; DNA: TGTGCCAGTAGTATCGGATCTCCCCTTAGCAGTTGGGGGGTAAATCAGCCCCAGCATTTT
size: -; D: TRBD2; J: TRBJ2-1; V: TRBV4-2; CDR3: CASSPRPGGRANEQFF; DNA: TGTGCCAGCAGCCCCCGTCCGGGGGGGCGAGCCAATGAGCAGTTCTTC
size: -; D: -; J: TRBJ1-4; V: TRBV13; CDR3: CASSLNRVDEKLFF; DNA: TGTGCCAGCAGCTTAAACAGGGTGGACGAAAAACTGTTTTTT
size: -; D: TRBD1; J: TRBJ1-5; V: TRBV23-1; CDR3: CASSQPTGANQPQHF; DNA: TGCGCCAGCAGTCAGCCGACAGGGGCAAATCAGCCCCAGCATTTT
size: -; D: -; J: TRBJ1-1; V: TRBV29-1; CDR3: CSVERQLNTEAFF; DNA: TGCAGCGTTGAACGGCAGTTGAACACTGAAGCTTTCTTT
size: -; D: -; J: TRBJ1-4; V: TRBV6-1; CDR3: CASSLRANEKLFF; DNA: TGTGCCAGCAGCCTCCGGGCCAATGAAAAACTGTTTTTT
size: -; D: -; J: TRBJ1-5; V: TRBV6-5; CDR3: CASSYSYGLAQPQHF; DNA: TGTGCCAGCAGTTACTCGTATGGTTTAGCTCAGCCCCAGCATTTT
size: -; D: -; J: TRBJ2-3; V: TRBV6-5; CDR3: CASSYDWSTDTQYF; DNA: TGTGCCAGCAGTTACGACTGGAGCACAGATACGCAGTATTTT
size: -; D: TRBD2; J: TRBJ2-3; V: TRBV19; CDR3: CASSILGAGGGSDTQYF; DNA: TGTGCCAGTAGTATACTGGGAGCGGGGGGCGGATCCGATACGCAGTATTTT